The 32 T cell receptor beta chains reported below all come from one sample, sequenced in a study of vaccination and CD4 T cells after COVID-19. Treatment specified: approximately 9-day PBMC culture with coronavirus spike peptide pools or control peptides (ViraFEST assay). At the Johns Hopkins FTIC core, DNA taken from cultured CD4+ T cells was sequenced by way of the Oncomine TCR Beta short-read assay. Using its own MiXCR run on the PCR reads, TCRdb lists one record per CDR3 protein. The sample lists 9,500 to 15,000 distinct CDR3 sequences, about 48% occurring once. Antigen specificity for these receptors is unknown. Specimen: CD4+ T cells from blood, cultured in vitro. Receptors originate from a human donor who had recovered from COVID-19.

The chain is built from TRBV10-3 and TRBJ1-4, with TRBD1 matching 7 bases. The CDR3 is 15 residues long. Germline V gene data show CDR1 as ENHRY and CDR2 as SYGVKD. V was pared by 3 bases and J by 3 bases, with 4 bases of the junction left unmatched. CDR3: CAISEAGTANEKLFF. CDR3 nucleotide sequence: TGTGCCATCAGTGAAGCTGGGACAGCTAATGAAAAACTGTTTTTT.

This clonotype has a handful of counts. This chain links TRBV5-4 with TRBJ2-1, with 7 bases identical to TRBD2. The CDR3 has 16 residues. Looked up from germline, CDR1 is SGHNT and CDR2 is YYREEE (reference sequence). Trimming cost V 0 bases and J 4 bases; bases outside gene matches: 7. The CDR3 DNA follows: TGTGCCAGCAGCTTGGAGTCGGCTAGCGGATACAATGAGCAGTTCTTC. Its translation is CASSLESASGYNEQFF.

Here the CDR3 DNA reads TGTGCCAGCAGCCCGGGACGGAACTATGGCTACACCTTC. As protein: CASSPGRNYGYTF. The rearrangement links TRBV5-4 to TRBJ1-2, with TRBD1 as a possible D gene (5 bases). Per the germline V gene, CDR1 is SGHNT and CDR2 is YYREEE (reference sequence). With 4 bases removed from V and 2 bases from J, the gap between germline ends came to 9 bases. The CDR3 has 13 residues.

The chain uses TRBV19 and TRBJ1-2; D is unclear. The CDR3 is 12 residues long. The ends were cut back, 2 bases at V and 2 bases at J, with 3 bases in the middle. Germline CDR1 LNHDA, CDR2 SQIVND (reference sequence). The CDR3 is CASSIQNYGYTF. In nucleotides, the CDR3 is TGTGCCAGTAGTATACAGAACTATGGCTACACCTTC. The full variable domain, completed using reference TRBV19 and TRBJ1-2, is DGGITQSPKYLFRKEGQNVTLSCEQNLNHDAMYWYRQDPGQGLRLIYYSQIVNDFQKGDIAEGYSVSREKKESFPLTVTSAQKNPTAFYLCASSIQNYGYTFGSGTRLTVV.

This chain uses TRBV20-1 with TRBJ1-1, with D tentatively TRBD1 (6 bases). V lost 5 bases to trimming and J lost 3 bases, with 19 bases between them. This CDR3 spans 15 amino acids. From germline, CDR1 is DFQATT and CDR2 SNEGSKA (reference sequence). The CDR3 DNA sequence: TGCAGTGCTGATCCCACTACAGGGATTCACACTGAAGCTTTCTTT. This codes for CSADPTTGIHTEAFF.

The V and J genes are TRBV7-9 and TRBJ2-7; TRBD1 aligns across 9 bases. The junction had 13 bases not matched to a gene; V was cut back by 5 bases and J by 5 bases. This CDR3 contains 16 residues. Germline CDR1 is SEHNR and CDR2 is FQNEAQ (reference sequence). In DNA, the CDR3 is TGTGCCAGCAGCCCTAGACCCGGGACAGGGCTCGACGAGCAGTACTTC. Translated, it gives CASSPRPGTGLDEQYF.

The chain is built from TRBV12-3 or TRBV12-4 and TRBJ1-1, with D perhaps TRBD1 (5 bases). V dropped 1 base and J dropped 1 base, with 7 bases sitting between them. This CDR3 spans 14 amino acids. For the CDR3, the DNA is TGTGCCAGCAGTTTAGAGGGGAGGAACACTGAAGCTTTCTTT. Translating gives CASSLEGRNTEAFF.

This clonotype was seen a handful of times. The chain employs TRBV12-3 or TRBV12-4 and TRBJ1-1; TRBD1 might be the D (5 bases). This CDR3 contains 13 residues. The germline V and J ends were trimmed by 5 bases and 1 base, with 8 bases remaining between them. For the CDR3, the DNA is TGTGCCAGCAGTGTACAGGAGAACACTGAAGCTTTCTTT. Its protein product is CASSVQENTEAFF.

The J gene is TRBJ1-3, the V gene TRBV12-3 or TRBV12-4; no firm D call. CDR3 length equals 14 residues. With 6 bases removed from V and 1 base from J, the gap between germline ends came to 10 bases. For the CDR3, the DNA is TGTGCCAGCAGGCCCAGGTTATCTGGAAACACCATATATTTT. Protein product: CASRPRLSGNTIYF.

The V gene is TRBV6-1, the J gene TRBJ2-1, with unresolved D. CDR1 is MNHNS and CDR2 is SASEGT in the germline V gene. Trimming shortened V by 5 bases and J by 0 bases, and 11 bases separated the two germline ends. CDR3 length: 15 amino acids. DNA for the CDR3: TGTGCCAGCAGTCAAGACGGTAGCTCCTACAATGAGCAGTTCTTC. It translates to CASSQDGSSYNEQFF.

This clonotype has a single count. The CDR3 DNA reads TGTGCTAGTGGTTTGACCGGGGGCGCTGCTGAAGCTTTCTTT. Translation: CASGLTGGAAEAFF. The chain couples TRBV12-5 to TRBJ1-1; TRBD1 is a possible D gene (6 bases). Trimming pared 2 bases from V and 6 bases from J, leaving 13 bases between. The CDR3 is made up of 14 amino acids. Germline CDR1 LGHNT, CDR2 FRNRAP.

J is TRBJ2-7 and V is TRBV7-2; 9 bases fit TRBD2. This CDR3 is 15 amino acids long. Germline trimming cut 2 bases from V and 9 bases from J; bases unmatched to any gene: 11. Germline V gene lookup returns CDR1 SGHTA and CDR2 FQGNSA. The CDR3 spells CASSLSSSGGHAQYF. The CDR3 DNA reads as TGTGCCAGCAGCTTATCTTCCAGCGGGGGGCATGCGCAGTACTTC. The variable domain in full, completed from reference TRBV7-2 and TRBJ2-7, reads GAGVSQSPSNKVTEKGKDVELRCDPISGHTALYWYRQSLGQGLEFLIYFQGNSAPDKSGLPSDRFSAERTGGSVSTLTIQRTQQEDSAVYLCASSLSSSGGHAQYFGPGTRLTVT.

The gene calls are TRBV5-1 and TRBJ2-3; D is ambiguous. The CDR3 consists of 12 residues. V lost 4 bases, J lost 2 bases, and 5 bases lay in between. The germline CDR1 and CDR2 sequences are SGHRS and YFSETQ. DNA of the CDR3: TGCGCCAGCAGCCCAAACACAGATACGCAGTATTTT. Amino acids: CASSPNTDTQYF.

A few counts support this clonotype. This chain joins TRBV2 and TRBJ1-6, with D possibly matching TRBD1 (6 bases). Trimming stripped 8 bases from V and 6 bases from J, with 14 bases between. This CDR3 region has 14 residues. Germline V gene lookup returns CDR1 SNHLY and CDR2 FYNNEI. In DNA, the CDR3 is TGTGCCAGCGGTGCCAGGGGTGCTAATTCACCCCTCCACTTT. Translated, it gives CASGARGANSPLHF.

This clonotype was seen only a few times. The chain combines TRBV6-2 or TRBV6-3 with TRBJ2-7; TRBD2 matches 9 bases. Germline CDR1 reads MNHEY; CDR2 reads SVGEGT. Germline trimming cut 8 bases from V and 4 bases from J; bases unmatched to any gene: 15. There are 16 residues in the CDR3. CDR3: CASRPGWGSGRYEQYF. As DNA, the CDR3 is TGTGCCAGCCGACCGGGTTGGGGTAGCGGGAGATACGAGCAGTACTTC.

The V call is TRBV30, the J call TRBJ1-1; perhaps TRBD1 as D (5 bases). Germline CDR1 and CDR2: GTSNPN and SVGIG (reference sequence). V gave up 4 bases and J gave up 1 base, with 22 bases separating them. This CDR3 has 17 amino acids. The CDR3 DNA is TGTGCCTGGAAGGAGATGGGTCTGGGACGGCGGAACACTGAAGCTTTCTTT. Its translation: CAWKEMGLGRRNTEAFF.

The rearrangement uses TRBV6-2 or TRBV6-3 and TRBJ1-5; D is possibly TRBD1 (5 bases). Trimming took 5 bases from V and 10 from J, leaving 27 bases between them. CDR1 is MNHEY, CDR2 SVGEGT, per germline. CDR3 length: 17 residues. The CDR3 DNA is TGTGCCAGCAGTCCATCACCTCAGGGAACGTGGGGTCCTCCCCAGCATTTT. Its protein product is CASSPSPQGTWGPPQHF.

The chain uses TRBV29-1 and TRBJ1-1, with TRBD1 matching over 7 bases. The CDR3 runs 13 residues. Germline assignment: CDR1 SQVTM and CDR2 ANQGSEA. The V segment lost 7 bases and the J segment 5 bases; nucleotides outside the gene matches: 10. CDR3 coding DNA: TGCAGCGCCGAGGGGCAGGGGGGGACTGAAGCTTTCTTT. Encoded protein: CSAEGQGGTEAFF.

The CDR3 is CASSQESAGGYEQYF. CDR3 DNA: TGTGCCAGCAGCCAAGAAAGTGCGGGAGGCTACGAGCAGTACTTC. The chain recombines TRBV4-2 with TRBJ2-7; 8 bases map to TRBD2. CDR1 is LGHNA, CDR2 YNFKEQ, per germline. V shed 0 bases, J shed 3 bases, and the junction held 4 bases outside the gene matches. The CDR3 contains 15 residues.

The chain recombines TRBV18 with TRBJ2-3, with 9 bases matching TRBD2. V lost 3 bases and J lost 8; bases outside the gene matches: 6. The CDR3 loop spans 14 amino acids. The germline V gene encodes CDR1 KGHSH and CDR2 LQKENI. CDR3 DNA sequence: TGTGCCAGCTCACCCCCTAGCGGGGCTGGTACGCAGTATTTT. Translation gives CASSPPSGAGTQYF.

Here the CDR3 reads CASTQVVGGRLGPQHF. DNA for the CDR3: TGTGCCAGCACCCAGGTTGTGGGGGGCCGCCTTGGGCCCCAGCATTTT. The V call is TRBV12-3 or TRBV12-4, the J call TRBJ1-5; TRBD1 is a possible D gene (6 bases). The germline V and J ends were trimmed by 7 bases and 9 bases, with 25 bases remaining between them. The CDR3 sequence is 16 residues long.

The J gene is TRBJ1-1, the V gene TRBV30; D gene uncertain. V lost 3 bases, J lost 4 bases, and 6 bases lay in between. The CDR3 extends over 11 amino acids. CDR1 and CDR2 from the germline V gene are GTSNPN and SVGIG (reference sequence). CDR3 loop: CAWSKSTEAFF. CDR3 nucleotides: TGTGCCTGGAGCAAAAGCACTGAAGCTTTCTTT.

As regards this clonotype: At one of its ends the junction is not consistent with the germline gene, which may arise from a read error. V is TRBV20-1 and J is TRBJ2-7; 7 bases map to TRBD2. This CDR3 region has 13 residues. The germline V gene has CDR1 DFQATT and CDR2 SNEGSKA (reference sequence). As DNA, the CDR3 is TGCAGTGCTTCCCGGGGAGGGTCCTGCGAGCAGTACTTC. This gives the protein CSASRGGSCEQYF.

This clonotype was seen a few times. V is TRBV6-5 and J is TRBJ2-2; the D is unclear. V dropped 1 base and J dropped 2 bases, with 11 bases sitting between them. From germline, CDR1 is MNHEY and CDR2 SVGAGI. The CDR3 extends over 16 amino acids. The CDR3 DNA reads TGTGCCAGCAGTTACTTATTGGCCGATAACACCGGGGAGCTGTTTTTT. It yields the protein CASSYLLADNTGELFF.

The chain links TRBV19 to TRBJ2-2; D unresolved. V was shortened by 1 base and J by 7 bases, with 13 bases between the two germline ends. The CDR3 is 15 residues long. Germline V gene lookup returns CDR1 LNHDA and CDR2 SQIVND (reference sequence). The CDR3 loop reads CASSIGQSLVGELFF. CDR3 sequence (DNA): TGTGCCAGTAGTATAGGGCAGTCGCTTGTCGGGGAGCTGTTTTTT.

The V gene is TRBV7-3, the J gene TRBJ2-3, with D possibly being TRBD1 (5 bases). The CDR3 consists of 16 residues. CDR1 SGHTA and CDR2 FQGTGA come from the germline V gene. Trimming pared 5 bases from V and 0 bases from J, leaving 15 bases between. CDR3 protein: CASSPTGISSTDTQYF. The CDR3 DNA follows: TGTGCCAGCAGCCCAACAGGCATATCTAGCACAGATACGCAGTATTTT.

This chain connects TRBV30 to TRBJ1-6; TRBD1 agrees at 7 bases. This CDR3 spans 17 amino acids. J was trimmed by 0 bases and V by 2 bases; bases with no gene match: 7. Germline V gene data show CDR1 as GTSNPN and CDR2 as SVGIG (reference sequence). Written as DNA, the CDR3 is TGTGCCTGGAGTTCTACGGACAGGCGCTCCTATAATTCACCCCTCCACTTT. It specifies CAWSSTDRRSYNSPLHF. Complete variable domain (other parts from reference TRBV30 and TRBJ1-6): SQTIHQWPATLVQPVGSPLSLECTVEGTSNPNLYWYRQAAGRGLQLLFYSVGIGQISSEVPQNLSASRPQDRQFILSSKKLLLSDSGFYLCAWSSTDRRSYNSPLHFGNGTRLTVT.

The gene calls are TRBV6-2 or TRBV6-3 and TRBJ2-1; 9 bases match TRBD2. Germline loops: CDR1 MNHEY, CDR2 SVGEGT. The CDR3 is 15 amino acids. V lost 8 bases to trimming and J lost 1 base; unmatched junction nucleotides: 6. CDR3 in DNA: TGTGCCAGCGCTCGGGCGGGAGGGTCCTACAATGAGCAGTTCTTC. Protein sequence: CASARAGGSYNEQFF.

The chain carries TRBV11-3 and TRBJ2-7; D gene unclear. Germline values: CDR1 SGHNT, CDR2 YENEEA. The CDR3 length is 14 residues. Trimming removed 5 bases from V and 3 bases from J, with 14 bases in between. The CDR3 region is CASSPLERRYEQYF. CDR3 DNA sequence: TGTGCCAGCAGCCCCCTTGAGAGGCGCTACGAGCAGTACTTC.

This chain links TRBV2 with TRBJ2-3, with D unresolved. Trimming removed 8 bases at V and 7 bases at J, with 10 bases between. Germline CDR1 SNHLY, CDR2 FYNNEI. The CDR3 is 11 amino acids. The CDR3 here is CASRAVNTQYF. CDR3 nucleotide sequence: TGTGCCAGCCGGGCGGTGAATACGCAGTATTTT.

The chain couples TRBV6-2 or TRBV6-3 to TRBJ1-1; no definite D call. CDR1 and CDR2 (germline): MNHEY, SVGEGT. This CDR3 contains 14 residues. Trimming removed 5 bases from V and 0 bases from J, with 10 bases in between. The CDR3 DNA follows: TGTGCCAGCAGTATGGCAGGCATGAACACTGAAGCTTTCTTT. This encodes CASSMAGMNTEAFF.

The V gene is TRBV7-2, the J gene TRBJ1-2, with D hard to call. V lost 4 bases and J lost 1, with 10 bases in between. Germline lookup yields CDR1 SGHTA and CDR2 FQGNSA. CDR3 size: 14 residues. The CDR3 DNA sequence: TGTGCCAGCAGCTCAGGCGGGGATAACTATGGCTACACCTTC. Amino acids: CASSSGGDNYGYTF.